These 4 T cell receptor beta chains originate from one sample sequenced in a study of blood T cell repertoires in COVID-19. Clones were sequenced by immunoSEQ multiplex PCR, and TCRdb holds only the in-frame ones, with some missing. The sample contains a few hundred thousand clones, around 90% of which appear only once. Sample: peripheral blood. The receptors come from a woman between 40 and 50 years old who had recovered from COVID-19.

The chain joins TRBV24-1 to TRBJ2-1, with TRBD2 identical over 10 bases. CDR3 length equals 15 residues. The germline CDR1 and CDR2 sequences are KGHDR and SFDVKD. The J segment lost 7 bases and the V segment lost 4 bases, leaving 6 bases of the junction unmatched. CDR3 sequence: CATSETSGRANEQFF. As DNA, the CDR3 is TGTGCCACCAGTGAAACCAGCGGGAGGGCGAATGAGCAGTTCTTC.

The V gene is TRBV3-1 (or the pseudogene TRBV3-2), the J gene TRBJ2-3; D is undetermined. Trimming left V 4 bases short and J 0 bases short, with 26 bases between. CDR1 LGHDT and CDR2 YNNKEL come from the germline V gene (reference sequence). The CDR3 spans 20 residues. The CDR3 DNA reads TGTGCCAGCAGCCGCTCGGTACCCACGCACTACTCGACGAGCACAGATACGCAGTATTTT. Amino acids: CASSRSVPTHYSTSTDTQYF.

The rearrangement uses TRBV28 and TRBJ2-5, with TRBD2 identical over 13 bases. The CDR3 has 15 amino acids. Germline CDR1 and CDR2: MDHEN and SYDVKM. V shed 10 bases, J shed 5 bases, and the junction held 10 bases outside the gene matches. In DNA, the CDR3 is TGTGCCATCGCACTAGCGGGAGGGCCTAGGGAGACCCAGTACTTC. Translating gives CAIALAGGPRETQYF.

The chain carries TRBV3-1 (or the pseudogene TRBV3-2) and TRBJ2-7; 16 bases are a match to TRBD2. The trim removed 4 bases at V and 2 bases at J, leaving 2 bases unmatched. Germline assignment: CDR1 LGHDT and CDR2 YNNKEL (reference sequence). CDR3 length: 16 amino acids. The DNA of the CDR3 is TGTGCCAGCAGCCCCGGGACTAGCGGGAGGGCCTACGAGCAGTACTTC. Translation gives CASSPGTSGRAYEQYF.